Given below is one T cell receptor (beta chain) in context. Antigen: not known. The PCR made use of 60 Vbeta and 13 Jbeta primers. Here immunoSEQ multiplex PCR was the method, and the copy in TCRdb shows in-frame clones only, minus some. The sample carries 150,000 to 200,000 clones, about 83% recorded once. The entry originates in a study of cytomegalovirus exposure and HLA in healthy donors. About the study: One earlier analysis, a look at 150 million to 200 million T cells, found roughly 120 million unique TCR beta sequences. Study conclusions and caveats: As a later analysis showed, several of the most significant clusters appeared to be linked to common viral pathogens. A later analysis linked a missense variant in DCLRE1C to the trimming of TCR beta V and J genes. A later analysis reportedly found fewer N-insertions in an Asian-associated ancestry cluster than the roughly 670-donor mean.

Sequences were obtained from PBMCs. This TCR was sampled from a girl aged 10 to 17 in good health and CMV-seropositive.

The CDR3 protein is CASSTGGNTEAFF. In nucleotides, the CDR3 is TGTGCCAGCAGTACCGGGGGGAACACTGAAGCTTTCTTT. The chain is built from TRBV6-5 and TRBJ1-1, with a tentative D call TRBD1 (5 bases). This CDR3 is built from 13 residues. V gave up 5 bases and J gave up 1 base, with 8 bases separating them. Germline V gene lookup returns CDR1 MNHEY and CDR2 SVGAGI.